This TCR beta chain was found in a study of T cells in Graves' hyperthyroidism and ophthalmopathy. For the study at large: Pretreatment peripheral blood was obtained at initial diagnosis. Study-wide results and caveats: Before onset, by a median of approximately 6.8 months, the model predicted ophthalmopathy. Among thyroid clonotypes expanded above 0.001, most also appeared in blood.

TCR beta CDR3 sequences were amplified from RNA transcripts. The TCR CDR3 first-round RT-PCR relied on the HTBI primer set. Via MiXCR, TCRdb re-called the multiplex PCR reads, giving one row per CDR3 protein. This sample carries approximately 690,000 distinct CDR3 sequences, around 21% of them seen once, and the ten largest clones take 34%. Of note for this clonotype: Antigen: not known.

CDR1 and CDR2 from the germline V gene are GTSNPN and SVGIG (reference sequence). Trimming shortened V by 1 base and J by 0 bases, and 6 bases separated the two germline ends. The CDR3 loop spans 13 amino acids. Uncontrolled infections, other autoimmune diseases, pregnancy or lactation led to exclusion of patients. V gene TRBV30 combines with J gene TRBJ1-2; no firm D call. The receptor's source is a man aged 25 to 40 with Graves' ophthalmopathy. The material sequenced was blood. The CDR3 DNA reads as TGTGCCTGGAGTGAGTTCTCTAACTATGGCTACACCTTC. Its protein product is CAWSEFSNYGYTF.